This is a list of T cell receptor beta chains from one sample in a study of tumor-infiltrating lymphocytes in oesophageal squamous cell carcinoma. TCRdb independently ran MiXCR on the PCR reads; one entry per CDR3 protein. The table includes under 20,000 distinct CDR3 sequences, 35% to 45% detected once. Sequenced sample: normal esophageal tissue next to the tumor. Every receptor here comes from a female donor with esophageal squamous cell carcinoma. CDR3s include the opening cysteine and the closing phenylalanine or tryptophan. A D gene is named only where the DNA matches it firmly. Some rows mark clone size as missing; the rest say once, few, many or name a class of expanded clone.

abundance	j_gene	d_gene	v_gene	CDR3aa	CDR3nt
many	TRBJ2-3	-	TRBV7-8	CASSLSTDTQYF	TGTGCCAGCAGCTTATCCACAGATACGCAGTATTTT
-	TRBJ2-1	-	TRBV7-2	CASSRDGSSYNEQFF	TGTGCCAGCAGCCGCGACGGGAGCTCCTACAATGAGCAGTTCTTC
few	TRBJ2-5	-	TRBV5-4	CASSPGAGETQYF	TGTGCCAGCAGCCCGGGGGCTGGGGAGACCCAGTACTTC
many	TRBJ2-1	TRBD2	TRBV6-1	CASSRHISGTHGTSGYNEQFF	TGTGCCAGCAGCCGTCACATATCCGGGACACACGGGACTAGCGGGTACAATGAGCAGTTCTTC
many	TRBJ2-7	-	TRBV15	CATSSSGYEQYF	TGTGCCACCAGCAGTTCGGGCTACGAGCAGTACTTC
few	TRBJ2-5	-	TRBV11-3	CASSFDGGTQYF	TGTGCCAGCAGCTTCGACGGCGGGACCCAGTACTTC
-	TRBJ2-7	-	TRBV15	CATSRDPASSYEQYF	TGTGCCACCAGCAGAGATCCGGCGAGCTCCTACGAGCAGTACTTC
-	TRBJ2-7	-	TRBV7-9	CASSSGRNEQYF	TGTGCCAGCAGCTCGGGTCGGAACGAGCAGTACTTC
-	TRBJ1-4	-	TRBV6-6	CASSYRDPREKLFF	TGTGCCAGCAGTTATCGGGACCCCCGTGAAAAACTGTTTTTT
-	TRBJ2-3	-	TRBV6-5	CASSSGFHTDTQYF	TGTGCCAGCAGCAGCGGTTTCCACACAGATACGCAGTATTTT
few	TRBJ2-5	TRBD2	TRBV24-1	CATSDRVAGDQETQYF	TGTGCCACCAGTGATCGGGTAGCGGGGGATCAAGAGACCCAGTACTTC
medium-sized	TRBJ2-3	TRBD1	TRBV7-2	CASSNARLAGTASTDTQYF	TGTGCCAGCAGTAACGCCCGCCTAGCTGGGACAGCTAGCACAGATACGCAGTATTTT
-	TRBJ2-5	TRBD1	TRBV6-1	CASRDRGQETQYF	TGTGCCAGCAGGGACAGGGGGCAAGAGACCCAGTACTTC
many	TRBJ2-4	-	TRBV6-1	CASSDNGAKNIQYF	TGTGCCAGCAGTGACAACGGAGCCAAAAACATTCAGTACTTC
many	TRBJ2-7	TRBD2	TRBV10-2	CASSRLARSTIEQYF	TGCGCCAGCAGCAGACTAGCGAGGAGTACTATCGAGCAGTACTTC
-	TRBJ2-5	TRBD1	TRBV7-3	CASSRDRQETQYF	TGTGCCAGCAGCCGGGACAGACAAGAGACCCAGTACTTC
-	TRBJ2-3	-	TRBV2	CASRERTGGGAGELYF	TGTGCCAGCAGGGAAAGGACAGGCGGAGGGGCCGGGGAGCTGTATTTT
-	TRBJ2-3	-	TRBV11-1	CASSLRLAGTDTQYF	TGTGCCAGCAGCTTACGGCTAGCTGGGACAGATACGCAGTATTTT
-	TRBJ2-4	TRBD1	TRBV7-2	CASSTIGQAEQHF	TGTGCCAGCAGCACCATAGGACAGGCCGAGCAGCACTTC
-	TRBJ2-3	TRBD1	TRBV7-3	CASSLGQVDTQYF	TGTGCCAGCAGCCTCGGACAGGTAGATACGCAGTATTTT
-	TRBJ1-2	-	TRBV14	CASSQAGGGYGYTF	TGTGCCAGCAGCCAAGCCGGGGGTGGCTATGGCTACACCTTC
few	TRBJ1-1	-	TRBV19	CASSIAGGYAEAFF	TGTGCCAGTAGTATAGCGGGGGGCTACGCTGAAGCTTTCTTT
many	TRBJ2-3	TRBD2	TRBV28	CASSQYEAGEAPPDTQYF	TGTGCCAGCAGTCAATACGAAGCGGGAGAGGCACCTCCAGATACGCAGTATTTT
many	TRBJ1-1	-	TRBV12-3/TRBV12-4	CASGGNTEAFF	TGTGCCAGCGGGGGGAACACTGAAGCTTTCTTT
few	TRBJ2-7	TRBD2	TRBV7-3	CASSSLPLSSGSSLDEQYF	TGTGCCAGCAGCTCCCTTCCCCTATCTAGCGGGTCTTCACTCGACGAGCAGTACTTC
many	TRBJ2-2	TRBD1	TRBV20-1	CSAGGQWNTGELFF	TGCAGTGCTGGGGGACAGTGGAACACCGGGGAGCTGTTTTTT
-	TRBJ2-5	TRBD2	TRBV12-5	CASGSTSGGPQETQYF	TGTGCTAGTGGTTCGACTAGCGGGGGTCCCCAAGAGACCCAGTACTTC
medium-sized	TRBJ2-3	-	TRBV6-1	CASSEAGSGTDTQYF	TGTGCCAGCAGTGAAGCAGGGTCGGGCACAGATACGCAGTATTTT
-	TRBJ2-7	TRBD2	TRBV7-2	CASSLTSSPYEQYF	TGTGCCAGCAGCTTGACTAGCAGTCCCTACGAGCAGTACTTC
-	TRBJ2-2	-	TRBV7-2	CASSPWGHSANTGELFF	TGTGCCAGCAGCCCGTGGGGCCATAGCGCGAACACCGGGGAGCTGTTTTTT